The 2 T cell receptor beta chains reported below all come from one sample, sequenced in a study of blood T cell repertoires in COVID-19. Repertoires were generated with immunoSEQ multiplex PCR, while TCRdb's copy carries only in-frame clones and drops some. The sample lists under 130,000 clones, roughly 90% occurring once. The sequenced material came from peripheral blood. Receptors were obtained from a woman aged 60 to 75 with acute or convalescent COVID-19.

This chain joins TRBV7-9 and TRBJ1-1; 9 bases agree with TRBD1. Germline V CDR1 and CDR2: SEHNR, FQNEAQ (reference sequence). This CDR3 spans 14 amino acids. V shed 1 base, J shed 5 bases, and the junction held 2 bases outside the gene matches. This CDR3 reads CASSLDRGRTEAFF. In nucleotides, the CDR3 is TGTGCCAGCAGCTTAGACAGGGGGCGAACTGAAGCTTTCTTT.

This clone has a handful of counts. This chain uses TRBV2 with TRBJ1-6; TRBD1 matches 11 bases. This CDR3 contains 15 residues. The V gene end was trimmed by 5 bases and the J gene end by 9 bases; junction bases not matched to a gene: 6. Germline CDR1 reads SNHLY; CDR2 reads FYNNEI. In DNA form, the CDR3 reads TGTGCCAGCAGTCCAAGGACAGGGGGCGGTTCACCCCTCCACTTT. It codes for CASSPRTGGGSPLHF.